This T cell receptor (beta chain) was captured by sequencing in a study of a mutant IDH1 vaccine in newly diagnosed glioma. In the study overall: Following radiotherapy alone, or alongside temozolomide cycles, vaccination was started after an interval of 4-6 weeks. Treated patients comprised around 62% males and about 40% females, mean age about 44 years.

The time point: week 23, last vaccination. Every vaccination contained 300 ug of the mutant IDH1 20-mer peptide and was paired with topical imiquimod. V was trimmed by 0 bases and J by 11 bases, leaving 16 bases between them. The CDR3 is 14 amino acids. The germline gives CDR1 MGHRA, CDR2 YSYEKL. This clone was picked up a small number of times. Its matching antigen is unknown. Only in-frame clones appear in the TCRdb table, and some are missing; sequencing was by immunoSEQ multiplex PCR. The table shows 25,000 to 35,000 clones, with 88% occurring only once. The study's findings and limits: Seemingly, top peripheral T cell clonotype changes bore no relation to pseudoprogression.

The chain uses TRBV4-1 and TRBJ1-1; D perhaps matches TRBD1 (5 bases). This clonotype originated in a man in his forties with glioma. The material was PBMCs, obtained from a glioma patient whose treatment included an IDH1 peptide vaccine. This chain's CDR3 is CASSQDIGAYGAFF. The CDR3 coding sequence is TGCGCCAGCAGCCAAGATATCGGGGCATACGGCGCTTTCTTT.